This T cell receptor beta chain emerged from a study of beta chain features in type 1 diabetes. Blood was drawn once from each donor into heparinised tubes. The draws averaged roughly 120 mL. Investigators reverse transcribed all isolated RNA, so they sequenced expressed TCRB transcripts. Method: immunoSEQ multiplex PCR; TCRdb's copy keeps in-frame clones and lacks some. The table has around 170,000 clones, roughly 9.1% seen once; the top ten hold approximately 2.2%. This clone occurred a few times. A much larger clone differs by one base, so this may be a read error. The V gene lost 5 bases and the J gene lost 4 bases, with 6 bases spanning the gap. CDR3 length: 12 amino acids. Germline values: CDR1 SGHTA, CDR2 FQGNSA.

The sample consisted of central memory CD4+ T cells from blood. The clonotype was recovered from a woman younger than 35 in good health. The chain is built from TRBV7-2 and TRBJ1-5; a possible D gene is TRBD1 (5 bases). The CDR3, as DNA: TGTGCCAGCAGCCAGGGAAATCAGCCCCAGCATTTT. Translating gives CASSQGNQPQHF.